This TCR beta chain comes out of a study of T cell responses to AZD1222 COVID-19 vaccine. Repertoires were generated with immunoSEQ multiplex PCR, while TCRdb's copy carries only in-frame clones and drops some. The sample holds fewer than 150,000 clones; about 93% are singletons and the top ten take approximately 5%. Regarding this clone: Its antigen remains unidentified.

Study results and limitations: Clonal diversity may have been underestimated in mostly white British donors. Seropositive at baseline were only six AZD1222 recipients. Reportedly, close to half of spike-specific TCRs are directed against unmutated variant regions.

The CDR3 runs to 15 residues. V dropped 3 bases and J dropped 0 bases, with 12 bases sitting between them. The germline CDR1 and CDR2 sequences are LNHDA and SQIVND (reference sequence). Sample: peripheral blood, taken on day 0 of AZD1222 vaccination. This clonotype was obtained from an adult in good health. J is TRBJ2-7 and V is TRBV19, with a possible D match to TRBD1 (5 bases). The CDR3 is CASSIIGAGSYEQYF. CDR3 nucleotides: TGTGCCAGTAGTATTATTGGGGCAGGCTCCTACGAGCAGTACTTC.